A single TCR beta chain is shown here with its context. The antigen it recognizes is unknown. Base-call qualities are not available, and no considerably larger clone is one nucleotide away. Library method: the immunoSEQ multiplex PCR assay. The authors processed their data as follows. A statistical classification framework was built for diagnosing cytomegalovirus status from the catalog of TCR beta chain sequences. Here the immuneACCESS table is served through TCRdb, limited to in-frame sequences with V and J called. Missing clones are a known gap in these copies; in checked studies unresolved V genes cover under half, and the rest lacks a known reason. V and J calls plus clone size are reproduced from that table; the DNA served to infer D and trimming. A total of about 240,000 clones appear in this sample, approximately 86% of them only once. Roughly 1.2% of the sample is in the top ten clones. The data stem from a study of cytomegalovirus exposure and HLA in healthy donors (dated by TCRdb to the late 2010s). About the study as a whole: A later analysis indicated that the 130 or so validation repertoires were generated on the platform also employed for the roughly 730 repertoires of the first cohort. The study aimed to test whether signatures of past pathogen exposure could be identified by cataloging public T cell receptors. In addition to the first cohort of approximately 670 subjects, a separate validation cohort of under 150 different subjects was used. High-throughput TCR immunosequencing, statistical association of individual TCRs with disease status, and machine learning were combined to predict cytomegalovirus infection status. The paper as a whole reports these results and caveats: Subsequent analysis determined that TCRs grouped into clusters in the first cohort also showed a tendency toward co-occurrence across the 120 validation repertoires, and approximately 94% of cluster scores exceeded 0. All 120 or so repertoires were used to score co-occurrence in the validation cohort in a later analysis, because that analysis had no HLA typing for the cohort. Cytomegalovirus status was reported to be diagnosed by the classifier with high specificity and sensitivity in both the original and validation cohorts. While some public TCRs were present in many individuals, most TCR sequences turned up only very rarely across donors. The study listed 170 or so TCR beta chains as associated with cytomegalovirus. According to the authors, the approach could potentially be generalized to other disease states and immunological phenotypes. A few of the identified cytomegalovirus-associated TCR beta chains were confirmed in vitro to be specific for cytomegalovirus antigens.

Separate from the approximately 700-subject first cohort, the validation cohort of more than 90 subjects was the group to which the donors belonged. Germline trimming amounts to 3 bases on V and 7 bases on J, with 5 as the count of junction bases outside the gene matches. From cysteine to phenylalanine, the CDR3 is 15 amino acids long. Kept here is only the CDR3 DNA, which spans 45 bases and is read in frame from base 1. Sequences MNHNS (CDR1) and SASEGT (CDR2) are obtained from the germline V gene. The chain uses TRBV6-1 and TRBJ2-7; TRBD2 lines up with 14 middle nucleotides. This receptor was identified in a woman aged 25-40 years in good health and CMV-seropositive. Sequenced material: PBMCs. This receptor carries the CDR3 CASSETSGRAEEQYF. The bases are TGTGCCAGCAGTGAGACTAGCGGGAGGGCGGAAGAGCAGTACTTC.